Following are 10 T cell receptor beta chains from one sample sequenced in a study of Graves' ophthalmopathy and Graves' hyperthyroidism. RNA served as the template for amplifying TCR beta CDR3 regions. The authors performed first-round RT-PCR with HTBI primers and then a second-round multiplex PCR. TCRdb used MiXCR to reprocess the multiplex PCR reads, holding one entry per CDR3 protein. The table records roughly 400,000 distinct CDR3 sequences, approximately 15% of them present only once. Sequenced sample: peripheral blood. The origin of the receptors is a woman aged 18-29 years with stable Graves' hyperthyroidism.

This clonotype was counted at least ten times. V usage is TRBV6-5 and J usage is TRBJ1-6, with D perhaps TRBD1 (6 bases). V was trimmed by 2 bases and J by 9 bases, leaving 14 bases between them. The V gene's germline CDR1 is MNHEY and CDR2 SVGAGI. The CDR3 sequence is 15 residues long. The CDR3 bases are TGTGCCAGCAGTTACGGAGCGGTACAGGGTTCACCCCTCCACTTT. It translates to CASSYGAVQGSPLHF.

Comments on this clonotype: Just one base apart from a much larger clone, this may be a read error. No conserved phenylalanine or tryptophan ends this CDR3, so it is likely a read error. The chain carries TRBV27 and TRBJ1-2; 10 bases map to TRBD1. V shed 6 bases, J shed 2 bases, and the junction held 3 bases outside the gene matches. There are 14 residues in the CDR3. Germline-derived CDR1 and CDR2 are MNHEY and SMNVEV (reference sequence). CDR3 protein: CASRSTGGNYGYTV. As DNA, the CDR3 is TGTGCCAGCAGATCGACAGGGGGCAACTATGGCTACACCGTC.

This clonotype has just a few counts. The chain has TRBV2 and TRBJ2-7; maybe TRBD2 (5 bases). V was cut by 8 bases and J by 5 bases, with 13 bases left in between. The germline gives CDR1 SNHLY, CDR2 FYNNEI. This CDR3 spans 12 amino acids. CDR3 region: CASYGGRDEQYF. In nucleotides, the CDR3 is TGTGCCAGCTACGGAGGAAGGGACGAGCAGTACTTC.

This clonotype was recorded at least ten times. The CDR3 sequence is CASSLQSGGTYEQYF. The CDR3 region has the DNA TGTGCCAGCAGCTTACAATCAGGGGGCACCTACGAGCAGTACTTC. V gene TRBV7-3 combines with J gene TRBJ2-7; 8 bases match TRBD1. Germline V CDR1 and CDR2: SGHTA, FQGTGA. V lost 2 bases, J lost 2 bases, and 5 bases stayed unmatched. The CDR3 consists of 15 residues.

This clonotype has ten or more counts. This chain links TRBV6-4 with TRBJ1-1, with D perhaps TRBD1 (6 bases). Germline values: CDR1 MRHNA, CDR2 SNTAGT. The V end was cut by 5 bases, the J end by 4 bases, with 11 bases between. This CDR3 has 13 amino acids. This CDR3 reads CASSSSRGTEAFF. In nucleotides, the CDR3 is TGTGCCAGCAGTTCGTCCAGGGGCACTGAAGCTTTCTTT.

This clonotype occurred many times. The rearrangement joins TRBV27 to TRBJ2-7, with a weak D call TRBD2 (6 bases). This CDR3 spans 15 amino acids. Deletions cut 10 bases from V and 2 bases from J, with 21 bases between. Germline V CDR1 and CDR2: MNHEY, SMNVEV (reference sequence). The CDR3 DNA sequence: TGTGCCATTCCCCCATTAACGGGACTGACCTACGAGCAGTACTTC. Translating gives CAIPPLTGLTYEQYF.

The chain recombines TRBV5-1 with TRBJ1-1; 10 nucleotides match TRBD1. CDR3 length: 14 amino acids. V lost 5 bases, J lost 4 bases, and 5 bases stayed unmatched. Germline CDR1 and CDR2: SGHRS and YFSETQ. CDR3 bases: TGCGCCAGCAGGGCGGGACAGGGGATCACTGAAGCTTTCTTT. This translates into CASRAGQGITEAFF.

This clonotype was seen repeatedly, ten times or more. This chain links TRBV11-2 with TRBJ1-1; no clear D. Germline V lookup: CDR1 SGHAT, CDR2 FQNNGV. Trimming removed 0 bases at V and 2 bases at J, with 10 bases between. The CDR3 is 15 amino acids. In nucleotides, the CDR3 is TGTGCCAGCAGCTTAGATGGCGGGCGTAACACTGAAGCTTTCTTT. This gives the protein CASSLDGGRNTEAFF.

This clonotype was recorded at least ten times. The chain is built from TRBV10-3 and TRBJ1-1; 7 bases are shared with TRBD1. The CDR3 covers 16 residues. V was clipped by 5 bases and J by 1 base; unmatched bases: 10. The germline gives CDR1 ENHRY, CDR2 SYGVKD. CDR3 DNA: TGTGCCATCAGTCCTATAAGGGGGCGAAAGAACACTGAAGCTTTCTTT. Translation: CAISPIRGRKNTEAFF.

This clonotype was recorded many times. The rearrangement joins TRBV25-1 to TRBJ1-2; D unclear. Trimming removed 3 bases at V and 1 base at J, with 12 bases between. The germline V gene encodes CDR1 MGHDK and CDR2 SYGVNS. This CDR3 is 15 amino acids long. CDR3 in DNA: TGTGCCAGCAGTGAGACCTCGGGAGGTAACTATGGCTACACCTTC. It is translated as CASSETSGGNYGYTF.